These 9 T cell receptor beta chains were all obtained from the same sample, sequenced in a study of identical twins. TCRdb re-called the 5' RACE reads with MiXCR, one entry per CDR3 protein. The data contain 500,000 to 700,000 distinct CDR3 sequences, 7% to 7.5% of them singletons. The same sample was also used in a study of yellow fever vaccine responses in identical twins.

Sequenced material: PBMCs. Receptors were obtained from a woman aged 18-29 years in good health.

Turning to this clonotype: A read error is possible here, since a much larger clone lies one base away. The chain recombines TRBV6-1 with TRBJ2-5, with D possibly being TRBD2 (5 bases). Germline assignment: CDR1 MNHNS and CDR2 SASEGT. The CDR3 totals 13 residues. In nucleotides, the CDR3 is TGTCCCAGCAATCCGGGGTCCGGGGAGACCCAGTACTTC. It yields the protein CPSNPGSGETQYF.

Many counts were recorded for this clonotype. The chain uses TRBV7-2 and TRBJ2-1; 11 nucleotides line up with TRBD2. CDR1 is SGHTA and CDR2 is FQGNSA in the germline V gene. Trimming cost V 0 bases and J 6 bases; bases outside gene matches: 10. The CDR3 spans 18 residues. Here the CDR3 DNA reads TGTGCCAGCAGCTTAGCGGGACTAGCGGCGGGATTCGGCAATGAGCAGTTCTTC. Translated, it gives CASSLAGLAAGFGNEQFF. Full variable domain (missing parts from reference TRBV7-2 and TRBJ2-1): GAGVSQSPSNKVTEKGKDVELRCDPISGHTALYWYRQSLGQGLEFLIYFQGNSAPDKSGLPSDRFSAERTGGSVSTLTIQRTQQEDSAVYLCASSLAGLAAGFGNEQFFGPGTRLTVL.

V and J are TRBV2 and TRBJ1-4; 10 bases are shared with TRBD1. The junction had 16 bases not matched to a gene; V was cut back by 6 bases and J by 6 bases. The CDR3 covers 18 residues. Germline V gene sequence: CDR1 SNHLY, CDR2 FYNNEI. The CDR3 is CASSYRDVGQGEDEKLFF. Here the CDR3 DNA reads TGTGCCAGCAGCTACCGAGACGTTGGACAGGGGGAGGATGAAAAACTGTTTTTT.

The chain is built from TRBV6-5 and TRBJ2-1; D not resolved. The V end lost 0 bases, the J end lost 0 bases, and 6 bases lay between the germline ends. The CDR3 is 15 residues long. Germline values: CDR1 MNHEY, CDR2 SVGAGI. The CDR3 reads CASSYSPLSYNEQFF. CDR3 DNA: TGTGCCAGCAGTTACTCACCTCTCTCCTACAATGAGCAGTTCTTC.

The chain recombines TRBV12-3 or TRBV12-4 with TRBJ2-5; no definite D call. This CDR3 has 15 residues. V was clipped by 0 bases and J by 1 base, with 9 bases between them. CDR3 region: CASSLAHGSQETQYF. The CDR3 DNA follows: TGTGCCAGCAGTTTAGCGCATGGGTCCCAAGAGACCCAGTACTTC.

This clonotype was counted ten times or more. The rearrangement joins TRBV12-3 or TRBV12-4 to TRBJ1-2; D possibly corresponds to TRBD1 (5 bases). The CDR3 consists of 13 residues. Trimming stripped 4 bases from V and 4 bases from J, with 10 bases between. The CDR3 DNA is TGTGCCAGCAGTTCCAGGGAAAGCTATGGCTACACCTTC. This sequence encodes CASSSRESYGYTF.

There are a few counts of this clonotype. The chain uses TRBV7-6 and TRBJ2-6; D possibly corresponds to TRBD1 (5 bases). The CDR3 consists of 17 residues. Trimming left V 3 bases short and J 2 bases short, with 14 bases between. CDR1 and CDR2 (germline): SGHVS, FNYEAQ. The CDR3 DNA sequence: TGTGCCAGCAGCTTTTTCCCAGGGTACCCTGGGGCCAACGTCCTGACTTTC. Protein sequence: CASSFFPGYPGANVLTF.

There are many counts of this clonotype. V is TRBV12-3 or TRBV12-4 and J is TRBJ1-1, with a possible D match to TRBD1 (5 bases). V was pared by 3 bases and J by 0 bases, with 11 bases between. This CDR3 is 15 amino acids long. This CDR3 reads CASSLGTPLNTEAFF. The DNA for the CDR3 is TGTGCCAGCAGTTTGGGGACTCCTCTGAACACTGAAGCTTTCTTT.

This clonotype was counted a few times. This sequence joins TRBV5-6 and TRBJ2-2; TRBD2 matches 8 bases. The CDR3 loop spans 16 amino acids. Germline trimming cut 3 bases from V and 4 bases from J; bases unmatched to any gene: 8. Germline values: CDR1 SGHDT, CDR2 YYEEEE. This CDR3 reads CASSSGAGVSTGELFF. The DNA for the CDR3 is TGTGCCAGCAGCTCAGGAGCGGGAGTGAGCACCGGGGAGCTGTTTTTT.